This TCR beta chain was sequenced during a study of blood T cell repertoires in COVID-19. Clones were sequenced by immunoSEQ multiplex PCR, and TCRdb holds only the in-frame ones, with some missing. The sample contains about 50,000 clones, roughly 86% of which appear only once. The CDR3 totals 13 residues. Trimming removed 3 bases from V and 11 bases from J, with 16 bases in between. Sequences were obtained from peripheral blood. The V gene is TRBV12-3 or TRBV12-4, the J gene TRBJ1-1, with D possibly TRBD1 on 5 matching bases. The clonotype was recovered from a man between 35 and 55 years old with active COVID-19. The CDR3 region has the DNA TGTGCCAGCAGTTTCGTTACGAGCGGGGCGGCTTTCTTT. This translates into CASSFVTSGAAFF.